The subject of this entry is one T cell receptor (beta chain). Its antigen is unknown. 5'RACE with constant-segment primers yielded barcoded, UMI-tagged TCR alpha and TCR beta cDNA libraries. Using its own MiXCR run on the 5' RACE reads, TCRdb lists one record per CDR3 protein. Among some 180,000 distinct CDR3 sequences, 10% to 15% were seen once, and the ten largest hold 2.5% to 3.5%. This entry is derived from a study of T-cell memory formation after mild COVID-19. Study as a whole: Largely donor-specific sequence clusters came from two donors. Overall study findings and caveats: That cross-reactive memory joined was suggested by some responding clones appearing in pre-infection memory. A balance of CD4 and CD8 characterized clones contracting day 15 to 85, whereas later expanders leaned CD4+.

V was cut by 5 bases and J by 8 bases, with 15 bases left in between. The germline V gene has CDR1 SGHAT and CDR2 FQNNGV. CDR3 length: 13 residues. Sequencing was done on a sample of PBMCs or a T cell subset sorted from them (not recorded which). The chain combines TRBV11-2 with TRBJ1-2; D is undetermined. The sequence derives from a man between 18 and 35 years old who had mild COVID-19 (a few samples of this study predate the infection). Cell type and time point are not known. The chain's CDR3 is CASSPGLLGGYTF. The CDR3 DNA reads TGTGCCAGCAGCCCGGGTCTCCTTGGGGGCTACACCTTC. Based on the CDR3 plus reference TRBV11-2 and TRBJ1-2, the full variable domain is EAGVAQSPRYKIIEKRQSVAFWCNPISGHATLYWYQQILGQGPKLLIQFQNNGVVDDSQLPKDRFSAERLKGVDSTLKIQPAKLEDSAVYLCASSPGLLGGYTFGSGTRLTVV.